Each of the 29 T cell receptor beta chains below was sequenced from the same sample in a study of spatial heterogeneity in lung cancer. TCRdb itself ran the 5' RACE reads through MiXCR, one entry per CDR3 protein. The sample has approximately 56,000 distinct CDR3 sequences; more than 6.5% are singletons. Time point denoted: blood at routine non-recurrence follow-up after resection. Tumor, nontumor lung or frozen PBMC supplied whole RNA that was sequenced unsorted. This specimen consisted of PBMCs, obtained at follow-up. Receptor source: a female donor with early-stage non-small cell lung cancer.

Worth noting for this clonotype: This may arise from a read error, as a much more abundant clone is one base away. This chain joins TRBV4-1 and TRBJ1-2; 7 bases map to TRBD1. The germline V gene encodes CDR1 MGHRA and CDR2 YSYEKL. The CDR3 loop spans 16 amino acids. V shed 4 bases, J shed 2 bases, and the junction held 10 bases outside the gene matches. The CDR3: CASSPVPGQRNYGYTF. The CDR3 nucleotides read TGCGCCAGCAGCCCCGTCCCGGGACAGAGGAACTATGGCTACACCTTC.

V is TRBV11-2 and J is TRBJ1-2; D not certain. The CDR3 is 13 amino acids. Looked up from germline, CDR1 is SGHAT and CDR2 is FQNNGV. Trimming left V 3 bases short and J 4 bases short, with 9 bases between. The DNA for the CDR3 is TGTGCCAGCAGCTTGGTGAACAGCTATGGCTACACCTTC. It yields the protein CASSLVNSYGYTF.

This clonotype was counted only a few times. The CDR3 nucleotides are TGTGCCAGCACCGCCTCAGGCGGGGAGCTGTTTTTT. It encodes CASTASGGELFF. The J gene is TRBJ2-2, the V gene TRBV12-3 or TRBV12-4; D not resolved. Trimming shortened V by 7 bases and J by 7 bases, and 10 bases separated the two germline ends. The CDR3 runs 12 residues.

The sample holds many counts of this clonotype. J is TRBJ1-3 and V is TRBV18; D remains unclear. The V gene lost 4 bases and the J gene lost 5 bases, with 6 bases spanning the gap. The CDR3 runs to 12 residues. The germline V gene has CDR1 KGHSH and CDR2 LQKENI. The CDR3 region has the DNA TGTGCCAGCTCACAACAAAGAAACACCATATATTTT. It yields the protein CASSQQRNTIYF.

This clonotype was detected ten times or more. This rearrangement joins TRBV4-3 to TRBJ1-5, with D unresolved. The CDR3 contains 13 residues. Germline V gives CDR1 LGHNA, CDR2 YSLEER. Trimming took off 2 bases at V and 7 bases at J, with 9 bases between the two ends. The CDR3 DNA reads TGCGCCAGCAGCCAATGGGAGGAACAGCCCCAGCATTTT. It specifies CASSQWEEQPQHF.

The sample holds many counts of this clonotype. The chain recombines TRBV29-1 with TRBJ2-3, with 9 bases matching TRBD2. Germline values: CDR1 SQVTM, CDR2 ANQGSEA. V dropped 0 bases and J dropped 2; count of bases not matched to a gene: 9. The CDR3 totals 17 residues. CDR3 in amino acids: CSVEDGGSGGHTDTQYF. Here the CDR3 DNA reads TGCAGCGTTGAAGATGGGGGAAGCGGGGGGCACACAGATACGCAGTATTTT.

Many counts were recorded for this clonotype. CDR3 loop: CASSGGTGMTDTQYF. For the CDR3, the DNA is TGTGCCAGCAGCGGTGGGACAGGGATGACAGATACGCAGTATTTT. The J gene is TRBJ2-3, the V gene TRBV2, with TRBD1 identical over 9 bases. The trim removed 6 bases at V and 3 bases at J, leaving 7 bases unmatched. The CDR3 runs to 15 residues. Germline CDR1 reads SNHLY; CDR2 reads FYNNEI.

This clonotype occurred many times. The chain's CDR3 is CSARQARFEQYF. CDR3 nucleotides: TGCAGTGCTCGACAGGCAAGGTTCGAGCAGTACTTC. V gene TRBV20-1 combines with J gene TRBJ2-7; TRBD1 is a possible D gene (6 bases). There are 12 residues in the CDR3. Germline V gene lookup returns CDR1 DFQATT and CDR2 SNEGSKA (reference sequence). V was clipped by 5 bases and J by 6 bases, with 14 bases between them.

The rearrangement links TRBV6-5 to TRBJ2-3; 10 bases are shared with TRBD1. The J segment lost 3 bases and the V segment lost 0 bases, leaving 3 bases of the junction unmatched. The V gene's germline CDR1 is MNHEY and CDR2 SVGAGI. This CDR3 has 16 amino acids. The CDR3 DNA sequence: TGTGCCAGCAGTTACTCGGGGGGACAGGGGACAGATACGCAGTATTTT. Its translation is CASSYSGGQGTDTQYF.

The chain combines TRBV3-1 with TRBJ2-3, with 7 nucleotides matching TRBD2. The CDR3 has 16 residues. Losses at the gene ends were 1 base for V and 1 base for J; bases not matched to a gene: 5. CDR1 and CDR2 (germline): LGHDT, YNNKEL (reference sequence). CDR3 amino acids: CASSQAKRGGTDTQYF. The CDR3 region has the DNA TGTGCCAGCAGCCAAGCGAAGCGGGGAGGCACAGATACGCAGTATTTT.

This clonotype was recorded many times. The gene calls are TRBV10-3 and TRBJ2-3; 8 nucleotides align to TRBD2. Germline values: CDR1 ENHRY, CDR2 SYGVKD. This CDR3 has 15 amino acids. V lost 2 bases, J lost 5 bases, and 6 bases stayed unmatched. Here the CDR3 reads CAISETGGPGDTQYF. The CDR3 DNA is TGTGCCATCAGTGAGACGGGGGGGCCAGGAGATACGCAGTATTTT.

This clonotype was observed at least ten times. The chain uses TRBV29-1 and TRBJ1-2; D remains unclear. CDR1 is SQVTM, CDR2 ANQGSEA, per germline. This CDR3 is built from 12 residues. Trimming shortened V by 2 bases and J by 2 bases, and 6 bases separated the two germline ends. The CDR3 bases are TGCAGCGTTGAACAGACGAACTATGGCTACACCTTC. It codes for CSVEQTNYGYTF.

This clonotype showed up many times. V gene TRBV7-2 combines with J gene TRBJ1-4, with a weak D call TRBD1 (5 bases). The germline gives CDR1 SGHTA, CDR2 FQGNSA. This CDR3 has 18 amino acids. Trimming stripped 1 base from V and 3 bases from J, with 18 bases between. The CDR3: CASSLVALVRGANEKLFF. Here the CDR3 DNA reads TGTGCCAGCAGCTTAGTGGCTCTCGTGCGGGGGGCTAATGAAAAACTGTTTTTT.

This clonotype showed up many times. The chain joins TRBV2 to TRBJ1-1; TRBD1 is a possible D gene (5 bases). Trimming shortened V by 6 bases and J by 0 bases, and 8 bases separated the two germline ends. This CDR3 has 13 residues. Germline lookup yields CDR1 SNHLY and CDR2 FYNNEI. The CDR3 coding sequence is TGTGCCAGCAGGGAGGGGATGAACACTGAAGCTTTCTTT. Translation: CASREGMNTEAFF.

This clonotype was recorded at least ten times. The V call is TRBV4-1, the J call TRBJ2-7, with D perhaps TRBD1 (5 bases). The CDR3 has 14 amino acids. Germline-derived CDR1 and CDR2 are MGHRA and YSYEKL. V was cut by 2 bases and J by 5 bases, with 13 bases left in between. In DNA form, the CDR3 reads TGCGCCAGCAGCCAACCTTCTAGGGGTAACGAGCAGTACTTC. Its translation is CASSQPSRGNEQYF.

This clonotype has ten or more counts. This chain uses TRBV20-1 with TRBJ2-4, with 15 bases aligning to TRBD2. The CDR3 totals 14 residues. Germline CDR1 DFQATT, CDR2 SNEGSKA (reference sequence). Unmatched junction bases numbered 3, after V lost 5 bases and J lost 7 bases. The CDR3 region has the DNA TGCAGTGCTCGGACTAGCGGGGGGGCTAACATTCAGTACTTC. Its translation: CSARTSGGANIQYF.

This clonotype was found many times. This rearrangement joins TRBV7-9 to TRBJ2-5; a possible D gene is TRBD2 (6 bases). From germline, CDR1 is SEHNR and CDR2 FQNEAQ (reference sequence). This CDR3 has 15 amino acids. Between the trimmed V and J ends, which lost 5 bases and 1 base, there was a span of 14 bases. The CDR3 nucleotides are TGTGCCAGCAGCCCGGGACTTCCTGGCCAAGAGACCCAGTACTTC. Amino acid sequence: CASSPGLPGQETQYF.

CDR3 sequence reads: CSARSSQVTRSYEQYF. The CDR3, as DNA: TGCAGTGCTAGATCGAGCCAGGTGACCCGCTCCTACGAGCAGTACTTC. The chain links TRBV20-1 to TRBJ2-7; D gene ambiguous. The V end lost 2 bases, the J end lost 0 bases, and 17 bases lay between the germline ends. Germline CDR1 DFQATT, CDR2 SNEGSKA (reference sequence). This CDR3 region has 16 residues.

The CDR3 loop is CASSLSDGQPQHF. The CDR3 bases are TGTGCCAGCAGCTTAAGTGATGGCCAGCCCCAGCATTTT. V usage is TRBV7-3 and J usage is TRBJ1-5, with no clear D. This CDR3 is 13 amino acids long. Trimming took off 1 base at V and 7 bases at J, with 8 bases between the two ends. Germline-derived CDR1 and CDR2 are SGHTA and FQGTGA. Looking up the rest from reference TRBV7-3 and TRBJ1-5 gives the full variable domain: GAGVSQTPSNKVTEKGKYVELRCDPISGHTALYWYRQSLGQGPEFLIYFQGTGAADDSGLPNDRFFAVRPEGSVSTLKIQRTERGDSAVYLCASSLSDGQPQHFGDGTRLSIL.

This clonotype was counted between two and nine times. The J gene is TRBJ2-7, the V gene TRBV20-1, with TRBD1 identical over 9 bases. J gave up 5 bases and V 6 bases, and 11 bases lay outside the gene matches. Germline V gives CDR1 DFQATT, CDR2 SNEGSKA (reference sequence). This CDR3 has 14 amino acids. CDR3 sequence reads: CSASRTGVLNEQYF. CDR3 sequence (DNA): TGCAGTGCCTCCCGGACAGGGGTCTTGAACGAGCAGTACTTC.

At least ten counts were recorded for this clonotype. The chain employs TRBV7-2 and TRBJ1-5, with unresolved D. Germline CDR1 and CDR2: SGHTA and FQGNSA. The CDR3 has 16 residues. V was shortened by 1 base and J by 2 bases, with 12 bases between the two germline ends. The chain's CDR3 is CASSLGAGEGNQPQHF. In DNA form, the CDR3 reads TGTGCCAGCAGCTTAGGGGCCGGGGAGGGCAATCAGCCCCAGCATTTT.

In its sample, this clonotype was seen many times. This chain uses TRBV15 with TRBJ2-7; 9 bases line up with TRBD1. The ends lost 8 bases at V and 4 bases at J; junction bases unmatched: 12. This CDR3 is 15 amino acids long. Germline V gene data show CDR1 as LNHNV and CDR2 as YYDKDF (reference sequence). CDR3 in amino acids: CATQPRQGGGYEQYF. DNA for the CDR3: TGTGCCACCCAACCCCGACAGGGGGGTGGGTACGAGCAGTACTTC.

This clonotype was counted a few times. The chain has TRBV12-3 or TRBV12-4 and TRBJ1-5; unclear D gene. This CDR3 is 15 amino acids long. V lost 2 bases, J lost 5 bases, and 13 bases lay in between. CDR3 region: CASSLSRGGDQPQHF. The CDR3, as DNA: TGTGCCAGCAGTTTAAGTAGAGGAGGAGATCAGCCCCAGCATTTT.

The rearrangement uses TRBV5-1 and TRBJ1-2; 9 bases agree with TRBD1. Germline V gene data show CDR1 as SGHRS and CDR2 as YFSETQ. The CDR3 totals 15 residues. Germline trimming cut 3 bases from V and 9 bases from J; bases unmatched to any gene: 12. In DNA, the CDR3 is TGCGCCAGCAGCTCCGAACAGGGGGCCAAGTATAGCTACACCTTC. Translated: CASSSEQGAKYSYTF.

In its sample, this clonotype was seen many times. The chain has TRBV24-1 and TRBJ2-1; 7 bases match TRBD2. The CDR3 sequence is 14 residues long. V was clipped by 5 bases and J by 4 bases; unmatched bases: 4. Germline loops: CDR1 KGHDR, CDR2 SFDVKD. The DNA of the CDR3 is TGTGCCACCAGTGGCGGGAGCGAGTACAATGAGCAGTTCTTC. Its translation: CATSGGSEYNEQFF.

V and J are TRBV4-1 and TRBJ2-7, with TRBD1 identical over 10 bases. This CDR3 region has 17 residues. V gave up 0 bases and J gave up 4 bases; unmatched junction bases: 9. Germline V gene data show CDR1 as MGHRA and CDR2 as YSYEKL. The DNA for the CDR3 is TGCGCCAGCAGCCAAGATAGGACAGGGGGTTCGATTTACGAGCAGTACTTC. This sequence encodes CASSQDRTGGSIYEQYF.

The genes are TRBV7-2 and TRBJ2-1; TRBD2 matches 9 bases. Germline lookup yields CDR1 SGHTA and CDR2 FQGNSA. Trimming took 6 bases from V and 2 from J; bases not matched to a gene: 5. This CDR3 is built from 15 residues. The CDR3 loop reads CASRRGGAAYNEQFF. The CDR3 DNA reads TGTGCCAGCAGGCGCGGGGGGGCCGCCTACAATGAGCAGTTCTTC.

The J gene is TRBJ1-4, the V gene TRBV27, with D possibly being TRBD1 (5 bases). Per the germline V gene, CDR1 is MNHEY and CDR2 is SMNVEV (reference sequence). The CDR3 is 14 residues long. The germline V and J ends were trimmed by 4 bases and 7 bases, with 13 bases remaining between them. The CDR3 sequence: CASSSQGAGEKLFF. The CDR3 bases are TGTGCCAGCAGTTCCCAGGGAGCGGGTGAAAAACTGTTTTTT.

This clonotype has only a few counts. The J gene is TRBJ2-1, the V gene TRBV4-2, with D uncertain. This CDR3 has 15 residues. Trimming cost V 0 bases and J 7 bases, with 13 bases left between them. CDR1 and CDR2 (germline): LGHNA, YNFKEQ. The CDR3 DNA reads TGTGCCAGCAGCCAAGATCGAGGTGGGGTTAATGAGCAGTTCTTC. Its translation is CASSQDRGGVNEQFF.